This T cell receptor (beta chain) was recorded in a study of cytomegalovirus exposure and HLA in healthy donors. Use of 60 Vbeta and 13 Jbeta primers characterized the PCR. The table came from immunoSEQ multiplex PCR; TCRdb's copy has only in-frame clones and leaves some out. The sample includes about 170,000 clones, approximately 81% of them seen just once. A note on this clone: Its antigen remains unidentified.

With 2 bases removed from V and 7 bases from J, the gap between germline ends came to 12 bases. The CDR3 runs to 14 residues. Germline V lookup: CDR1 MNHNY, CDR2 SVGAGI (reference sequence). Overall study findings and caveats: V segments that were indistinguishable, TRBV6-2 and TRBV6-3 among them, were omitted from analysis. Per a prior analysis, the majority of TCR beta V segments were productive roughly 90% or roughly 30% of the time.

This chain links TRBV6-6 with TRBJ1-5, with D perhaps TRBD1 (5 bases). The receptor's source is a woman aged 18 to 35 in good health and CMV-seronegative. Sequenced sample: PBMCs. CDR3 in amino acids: CASSYPGGGQPQHF. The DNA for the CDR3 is TGTGCCAGCAGTTACCCCGGGGGGGGGCAGCCCCAGCATTTT.